This TCR beta chain stems from a study of identical twins. Study observations and caveats: The study found weaker excess twin sharing in beta out-of-frame sequences.

Unique molecular identifiers were present on cDNA, and template switching added a universal primer site. TCRdb re-derived calls from the 5' RACE reads in MiXCR, one entry per CDR3 protein. The sample carries approximately 700,000 distinct CDR3 sequences, about 18% recorded once. Comments on this clonotype: The antigen is not known.

The CDR3 is 14 amino acids. V shed 9 bases, J shed 5 bases, and the junction held 5 bases outside the gene matches. Germline V gives CDR1 MGHDK, CDR2 SYGVNS. The data also belong to a second study, concerning T cells expressing NK-cell markers. In that study: One of the eight sequenced donors was seronegative, whereas the other seven were HCMV-seropositive.

The sequence was obtained from a woman aged 18-29 years in good health. The V gene is TRBV25-1, the J gene TRBJ2-5; TRBD2 matches at 14 bases. What was sequenced was PBMCs. CDR3 sequence reads: CASGLAGGAETQYF. CDR3 bases: TGTGCCAGTGGACTAGCGGGAGGTGCCGAGACCCAGTACTTC. Drawing the rest from reference TRBV25-1 and TRBJ2-5, the complete variable domain is EADIYQTPRYLVIGTGKKITLECSQTMGHDKMYWYQQDPGMELHLIHYSYGVNSTEKGDLSSESTVSRIRTEHFPLTLESARPSHTSQYLCASGLAGGAETQYFGPGTRLLVL.